Listed here are 29 T cell receptor beta chains from one sample, sequenced in a study of blood T cell repertoires in COVID-19 (dated by TCRdb to 2018 to 2021). Receptor libraries were prepared by the immunoSEQ multiplex PCR assay. The clones in this table, taken by TCRdb from immuneACCESS, are in-frame only. Not every clone is retained; where verified, under half of the shortfall comes from an unresolved V gene, and the cause of the rest is unknown. This sample holds approximately 120,000 clones; more than 80% were observed only once. Of the sample, roughly 4.5% falls within the top ten clones. The sample comprised peripheral blood. The source of these receptors is a human donor in a cohort sampled during active COVID-19.

The V and J genes are TRBV7-8 and TRBJ1-6, with D possibly matching TRBD1 (6 bases). Trimming removed 5 bases from V and 9 bases from J, with 23 bases in between. The CDR3 length is 17 residues. The germline V gene has CDR1 SGHVS and CDR2 FQNEAQ. CDR3 sequence: CASSPSPGGHIGSPLHF. For the CDR3, the DNA is TGTGCCAGCAGCCCCTCCCCGGGGGGGCATATCGGTTCACCCCTCCACTTT.

About this clone: This CDR3 is also generated by other DNA sequences in the sample. The chain combines TRBV15 with TRBJ1-5; TRBD1 is a possible D gene (6 bases). V lost 3 bases and J lost 4, with 13 bases in between. This CDR3 is 15 amino acids long. Per the germline V gene, CDR1 is LNHNV and CDR2 is YYDKDF (reference sequence). The chain's CDR3 is CATSRETGTNQPQHF. The CDR3 nucleotides read TGTGCCACCAGCAGGGAAACCGGGACAAATCAGCCCCAGCATTTT.

The V call is TRBV7-2, the J call TRBJ1-1; D possibly corresponds to TRBD1 (5 bases). V was trimmed by 1 base and J by 4 bases, leaving 16 bases between them. There are 16 residues in the CDR3. From germline, CDR1 is SGHTA and CDR2 FQGNSA. The CDR3 is CASSLGDLPGRTEAFF. In DNA, the CDR3 is TGTGCCAGCAGCTTAGGAGATTTACCAGGGCGCACTGAAGCTTTCTTT.

The V gene is TRBV27, the J gene TRBJ1-3; TRBD1 agrees at 8 bases. The length of the CDR3 is 15 residues. Unmatched junction bases numbered 7, after V lost 6 bases and J lost 3 bases. Germline V gene lookup returns CDR1 MNHEY and CDR2 SMNVEV (reference sequence). The CDR3 sequence: CASSLSRGLGNTIYF. In nucleotides, the CDR3 is TGTGCCAGCAGCCTAAGCAGGGGGCTTGGAAACACCATATATTTT.

This clone was recorded many times. The chain carries TRBV6-6 and TRBJ1-2; 8 bases map to TRBD1. The germline V gene encodes CDR1 MNHNY and CDR2 SVGAGI (reference sequence). With V trimmed by 10 bases and J by 4 bases, 8 bases remained unmatched. This CDR3 is built from 13 residues. The CDR3 DNA is TGTGCCATCGAGTTAACAGGGGGCTATGGCTACACCTTC. The encoded protein is CAIELTGGYGYTF.

The J gene is TRBJ1-6, the V gene TRBV5-6, with D possibly matching TRBD1 (6 bases). The CDR3 has 16 residues. Trimming cost V 0 bases and J 5 bases, with 12 bases left between them. From germline, CDR1 is SGHDT and CDR2 YYEEEE. The CDR3 protein is CASSLGGGPDNSPLHF. In nucleotides, the CDR3 is TGTGCCAGCAGCTTGGGCGGGGGCCCCGATAATTCACCCCTCCACTTT. The full variable domain, with the rest looked up from reference TRBV5-6 and TRBJ1-6, is DAGVTQSPTHLIKTRGQQVTLRCSPKSGHDTVSWYQQALGQGPQFIFQYYEEEERQRGNFPDRFSGHQFPNYSSELNVNALLLGDSALYLCASSLGGGPDNSPLHFGNGTRLTVT.

V gene TRBV5-6 combines with J gene TRBJ1-3; D possibly corresponds to TRBD1 (5 bases). CDR1 SGHDT and CDR2 YYEEEE come from the germline V gene. V gave up 6 bases and J gave up 1 base, with 8 bases separating them. This CDR3 is 13 amino acids long. For the CDR3, the DNA is TGTGCCAGCATGGGGGGTTCTGGAAACACCATATATTTT. This codes for CASMGGSGNTIYF.

The genes are TRBV5-3 and TRBJ2-7; 7 bases are shared with TRBD1. TRBV5-3 is known as an ORF, though its function is uncertain. This CDR3 spans 17 amino acids. The junction had 14 bases not matched to a gene; V was cut back by 5 bases and J by 0 bases. The CDR3 sequence: CARSRATKGAPSYEQYV. The CDR3 bases are TGTGCCAGAAGTCGCGCGACTAAGGGGGCTCCCTCCTACGAGCAGTACGTC.

V and J are TRBV5-6 and TRBJ2-7; 9 positions match TRBD2. The V and J ends lost 0 bases and 2 bases, in that order; junction bases with no gene match: 3. CDR1 and CDR2 (germline): SGHDT, YYEEEE. The CDR3 sequence is 15 residues long. CDR3 sequence reads: CASSLVLAGPYEQYV. CDR3 sequence (DNA): TGTGCCAGCAGCTTGGTCCTAGCGGGACCCTACGAGCAGTACGTC.

The V gene is TRBV7-2, the J gene TRBJ2-7, with 7 bases matching TRBD1. Looked up from germline, CDR1 is SGHTA and CDR2 is FQGNSA. The CDR3 covers 12 residues. After removal of 4 bases from V and 8 bases from J, the junction contained 5 bases not matched to a gene. The CDR3 DNA sequence: TGTGCCAGCAGCTATAAGGGGGCGCAGCAGTACTTC. Translated, it gives CASSYKGAQQYF.

The J gene is TRBJ1-4, the V gene TRBV3-1 (or the pseudogene TRBV3-2); TRBD1 agrees at 7 bases. With V trimmed by 4 bases and J by 0 bases, 17 bases remained unmatched. CDR3 length: 20 amino acids. In germline, CDR1 is LGHDT, CDR2 YNNKEL (reference sequence). Here the CDR3 reads CASSPDREVKAFATNEKLFF. The CDR3 DNA follows: TGTGCCAGCAGCCCTGACAGGGAGGTGAAGGCTTTCGCAACTAATGAAAAACTGTTTTTT.

CDR3 nucleotides: TGTGCCACCAGCAGAGATAGTGCTTCACCCCTCCACTTT. Residues: CATSRDSASPLHF. The chain employs TRBV15 and TRBJ1-6; D gene unclear. This CDR3 comprises 13 residues. In germline, CDR1 is LNHNV, CDR2 YYDKDF (reference sequence). V shed 0 bases and J shed 9 bases, with 6 bases lying between them.

This clone was detected once. The rearrangement joins TRBV2 to TRBJ2-1; 7 bases align to TRBD1. The CDR3 runs 16 residues. CDR1 SNHLY and CDR2 FYNNEI come from the germline V gene. The trim removed 6 bases at V and 6 bases at J, leaving 14 bases unmatched. CDR3 sequence: CASSSPRGTGINEQFF. CDR3 DNA sequence: TGTGCCAGCAGCTCTCCCAGGGGGACGGGTATCAATGAGCAGTTCTTC.

This chain uses TRBV9 with TRBJ1-6; unclear D gene. CDR1 and CDR2 from the germline V gene are SGDLS and YYNGEE. V was cut by 0 bases and J by 7 bases, with 8 bases left in between. The CDR3 extends over 14 amino acids. In DNA, the CDR3 is TGTGCCAGCAGCGTAGTCGGAGCCAATTCACCCCTCCACTTT. This encodes CASSVVGANSPLHF.

V gene TRBV3-1 (or the pseudogene TRBV3-2) combines with J gene TRBJ2-6; D is possibly TRBD1 (6 bases). Per germline, CDR1 LGHDT and CDR2 YNNKEL (reference sequence). The ends were cut back, 7 bases at V and 0 bases at J, with 13 bases in the middle. The CDR3 covers 16 residues. DNA for the CDR3: TGTGCCAGCACCCCGAGGGGGAGCTCTGGGGCCAACGTCCTGACTTTC. Its translation: CASTPRGSSGANVLTF.

This rearrangement joins TRBV3-1 (or the pseudogene TRBV3-2) to TRBJ1-2, with a tentative D call TRBD1 (5 bases). The germline V and J ends were trimmed by 1 base and 1 base, with 10 bases remaining between them. Germline-derived CDR1 and CDR2 are LGHDT and YNNKEL (reference sequence). This CDR3 has 15 amino acids. The CDR3 spells CASSQGGTINYGYTF. The CDR3 region has the DNA TGTGCCAGCAGCCAAGGGGGCACGATTAACTATGGCTACACCTTC.

This clone was detected a few times. The chain has TRBV9 and TRBJ1-6, with 9 bases matching TRBD1. The CDR3 covers 15 residues. V gave up 4 bases and J gave up 9 bases; unmatched junction bases: 8. The V gene's germline CDR1 is SGDLS and CDR2 YYNGEE. The CDR3 sequence is CASSPPGQGGSPLHF. Here the CDR3 DNA reads TGTGCCAGCAGCCCACCGGGACAGGGAGGTTCACCCCTCCACTTT. Using reference TRBV9 and TRBJ1-6 for the parts outside the CDR3, the full variable domain is DSGVTQTPKHLITATGQRVTLRCSPRSGDLSVYWYQQSLDQGLQFLIQYYNGEERAKGNILERFSAQQFPDLHSELNLSSLELGDSALYFCASSPPGQGGSPLHFGNGTRLTVT.

The chain combines TRBV21-1 with TRBJ2-5; the table's D call of TRBD2 was not tested on the DNA. TRBV21-1 is reported as a pseudogene. There are 14 residues in the CDR3. CDR3 sequence reads: CASSKLVGQETQYF. CDR3 bases: TGTGCCAGCAGCAAGTTAGTTGGCCAAGAGACCCAGTACTTC.

This chain links TRBV4-3 with TRBJ2-2, with TRBD2 as a possible D gene (5 bases). In germline, CDR1 is LGHNA, CDR2 YSLEER. The CDR3 is 15 residues long. The V end was cut by 4 bases, the J end by 4 bases, with 13 bases between. CDR3 nucleotide sequence: TGCGCCAGCAGCCGCTCCTCGGCGGGCACCGGGGAGCTGTTTTTT. Translating gives CASSRSSAGTGELFF.

CDR3 bases: TGTGCCAGCAGCTTAGGCACTAGCATGGAGACCCAGTACTTC. Protein: CASSLGTSMETQYF. The chain combines TRBV11-2 with TRBJ2-5, with D possibly being TRBD2 (6 bases). CDR1 and CDR2 from the germline V gene are SGHAT and FQNNGV. Trimming pared 1 base from V and 5 bases from J, leaving 11 bases between. The CDR3 covers 14 residues.

The rearrangement links TRBV11-3 to TRBJ1-1; D may be TRBD1 (6 bases). The V end lost 0 bases, the J end lost 10 bases, and 15 bases lay between the germline ends. The CDR3 consists of 14 residues. CDR1 and CDR2 from the germline V gene are SGHNT and YENEEA. The CDR3 reads CASSLDPGGRGAFF. The CDR3 bases are TGTGCCAGCAGCTTAGATCCCGGGGGGCGTGGAGCTTTCTTT.

CDR3 bases: TGTGCCAGCAGCTTAACGGGGGGACACTATGGCTACACCTTC. Amino acids: CASSLTGGHYGYTF. The chain combines TRBV7-2 with TRBJ1-2; possible D gene TRBD1, 5 bases. This CDR3 spans 14 amino acids. CDR1 and CDR2 (germline): SGHTA, FQGNSA. Trimming removed 2 bases from V and 3 bases from J, with 10 bases in between. The complete variable domain, with remaining parts taken from reference TRBV7-2 and TRBJ1-2, reads GAGVSQSPSNKVTEKGKDVELRCDPISGHTALYWYRQSLGQGLEFLIYFQGNSAPDKSGLPSDRFSAERTGGSVSTLTIQRTQQEDSAVYLCASSLTGGHYGYTFGSGTRLTVV.

The J gene is TRBJ1-1, the V gene TRBV5-1, with D perhaps matching TRBD1 (6 bases). This CDR3 spans 14 amino acids. Germline V gives CDR1 SGHRS, CDR2 YFSETQ. The V end lost 4 bases, the J end lost 4 bases, and 14 bases lay between the germline ends. The CDR3 coding sequence is TGCGCCAGCAGCCCGGGGGGCTGGGGCACTGAAGCTTTCTTT. This translates into CASSPGGWGTEAFF.

The CDR3 nucleotides read TGTGCCAGCAGTGAAGCCGACAGGGGGGTGAACACTGAAGCTTTCTTT. This encodes CASSEADRGVNTEAFF. The genes are TRBV2 and TRBJ1-1; 9 bases align to TRBD1. Germline V CDR1 and CDR2: SNHLY, FYNNEI. V was clipped by 0 bases and J by 0 bases; unmatched bases: 2. This CDR3 has 16 amino acids. Based on the CDR3 plus reference TRBV2 and TRBJ1-1, the full variable domain is EPEVTQTPSHQVTQMGQEVILRCVPISNHLYFYWYRQILGQKVEFLVSFYNNEISEKSEIFDDQFSVERPDGSNFTLKIRSTKLEDSAMYFCASSEADRGVNTEAFFGQGTRLTVV.

The chain recombines TRBV4-1 with TRBJ1-1, with 8 bases aligning to TRBD1. This CDR3 comprises 15 residues. Per the germline V gene, CDR1 is MGHRA and CDR2 is YSYEKL. The V segment lost 2 bases and the J segment 4 bases; nucleotides outside the gene matches: 6. DNA for the CDR3: TGCGCCAGCAGCCAATCACCAGGGGGCGGCACTGAAGCTTTCTTT. This encodes CASSQSPGGGTEAFF.

The chain combines TRBV9 with TRBJ2-3; a weak D match, TRBD1 (5 bases). The V and J ends lost 0 bases and 6 bases respectively, with 14 bases between them. The CDR3 contains 15 residues. Germline lookup yields CDR1 SGDLS and CDR2 YYNGEE. The CDR3 spells CASSVAGAGYDTQYF. CDR3 coding DNA: TGTGCCAGCAGCGTAGCTGGGGCAGGGTATGATACGCAGTATTTT. Variable domain in full (rest from reference TRBV9 and TRBJ2-3): DSGVTQTPKHLITATGQRVTLRCSPRSGDLSVYWYQQSLDQGLQFLIQYYNGEERAKGNILERFSAQQFPDLHSELNLSSLELGDSALYFCASSVAGAGYDTQYFGPGTRLTVL.

This clone was observed once. The gene calls are TRBV6-5 and TRBJ2-1; weak D call: TRBD1 (6 bases). V gave up 6 bases and J gave up 2 bases, with 14 bases separating them. Germline CDR1 MNHEY, CDR2 SVGAGI. The CDR3 loop spans 15 amino acids. CDR3 sequence: CASSLGGGPYNEQFF. The CDR3 region has the DNA TGTGCCAGCAGCCTCGGTGGGGGCCCCTACAATGAGCAGTTCTTC.

This sequence joins TRBV7-2 and TRBJ2-3, with D possibly matching TRBD2 (6 bases). Germline loops: CDR1 SGHTA, CDR2 FQGNSA. Trimming took 0 bases from V and 2 from J, leaving 9 bases between them. This CDR3 comprises 15 residues. The DNA of the CDR3 is TGTGCCAGCAGCTTAGCAGCGGGTTTCACAGATACGCAGTATTTT. As protein: CASSLAAGFTDTQYF.

The chain combines TRBV15 with TRBJ1-5, with TRBD1 as a possible D gene (5 bases). The CDR3 has 16 amino acids. V dropped 0 bases and J dropped 6 bases, with 15 bases sitting between them. Germline CDR1 reads LNHNV; CDR2 reads YYDKDF (reference sequence). CDR3 bases: TGTGCCACCAGCAGAGATCGGGGGATGAAGGGTCAGCCCCAGCATTTT. This encodes CATSRDRGMKGQPQHF.